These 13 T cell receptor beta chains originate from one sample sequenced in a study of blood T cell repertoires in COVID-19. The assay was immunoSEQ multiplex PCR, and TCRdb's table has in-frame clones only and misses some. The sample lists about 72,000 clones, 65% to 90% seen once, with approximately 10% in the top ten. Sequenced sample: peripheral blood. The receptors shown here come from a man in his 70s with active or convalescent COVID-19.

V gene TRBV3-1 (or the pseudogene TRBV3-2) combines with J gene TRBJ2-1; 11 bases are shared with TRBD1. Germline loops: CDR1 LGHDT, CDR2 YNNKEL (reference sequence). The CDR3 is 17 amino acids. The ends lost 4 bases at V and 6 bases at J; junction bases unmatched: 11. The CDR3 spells CASSLGRGQGVPNEQFF. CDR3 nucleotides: TGTGCCAGCAGCCTCGGCCGGGGACAGGGGGTCCCCAATGAGCAGTTCTTC.

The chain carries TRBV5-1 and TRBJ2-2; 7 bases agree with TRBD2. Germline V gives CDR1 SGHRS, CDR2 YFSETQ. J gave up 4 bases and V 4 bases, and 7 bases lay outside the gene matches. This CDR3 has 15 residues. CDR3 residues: CASSLTSLGTGELFF. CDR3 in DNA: TGCGCCAGCAGCCTGACTAGCCTCGGCACCGGGGAGCTGTTTTTT.

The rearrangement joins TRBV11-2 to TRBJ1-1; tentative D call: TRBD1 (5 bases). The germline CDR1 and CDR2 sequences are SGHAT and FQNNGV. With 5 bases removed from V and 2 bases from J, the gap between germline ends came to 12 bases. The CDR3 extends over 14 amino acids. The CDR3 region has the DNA TGTGCCAGCAGCCATACAGGTTTCAACACTGAAGCTTTCTTT. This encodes CASSHTGFNTEAFF. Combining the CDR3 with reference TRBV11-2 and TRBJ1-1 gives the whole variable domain EAGVAQSPRYKIIEKRQSVAFWCNPISGHATLYWYQQILGQGPKLLIQFQNNGVVDDSQLPKDRFSAERLKGVDSTLKIQPAKLEDSAVYLCASSHTGFNTEAFFGQGTRLTVV.

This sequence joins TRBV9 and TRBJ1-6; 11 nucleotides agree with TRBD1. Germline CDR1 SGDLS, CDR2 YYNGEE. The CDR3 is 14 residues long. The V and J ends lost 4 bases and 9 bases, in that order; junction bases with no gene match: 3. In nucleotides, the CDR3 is TGTGCCAGCAGCAGCGGGACAGGGGGTTCACCCCTCCACTTT. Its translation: CASSSGTGGSPLHF.

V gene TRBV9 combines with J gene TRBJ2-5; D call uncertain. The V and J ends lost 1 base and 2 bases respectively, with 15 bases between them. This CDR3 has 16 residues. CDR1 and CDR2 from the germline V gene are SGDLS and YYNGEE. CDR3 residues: CASSVSTWAEQETQYF. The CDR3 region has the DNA TGTGCCAGCAGCGTAAGCACGTGGGCCGAGCAAGAGACCCAGTACTTC.

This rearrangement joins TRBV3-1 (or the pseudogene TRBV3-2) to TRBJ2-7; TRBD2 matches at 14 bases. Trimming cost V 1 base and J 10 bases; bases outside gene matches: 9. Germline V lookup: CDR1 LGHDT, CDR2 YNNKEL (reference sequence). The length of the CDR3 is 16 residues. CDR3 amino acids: CASSQAGGLAGAGQYF. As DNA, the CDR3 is TGTGCCAGCAGCCAAGCGGGGGGACTAGCGGGAGCCGGACAGTACTTC.

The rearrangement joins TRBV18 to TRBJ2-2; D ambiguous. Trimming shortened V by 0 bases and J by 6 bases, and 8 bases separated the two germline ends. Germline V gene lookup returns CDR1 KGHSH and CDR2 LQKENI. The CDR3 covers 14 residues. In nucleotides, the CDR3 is TGTGCCAGCTCACCACCGAGCGTGGCCGGGGAGCTGTTTTTT. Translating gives CASSPPSVAGELFF.

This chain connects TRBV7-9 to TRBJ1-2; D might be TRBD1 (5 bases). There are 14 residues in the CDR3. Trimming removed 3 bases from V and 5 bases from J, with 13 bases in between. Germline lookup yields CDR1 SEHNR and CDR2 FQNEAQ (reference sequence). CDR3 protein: CASSLGGAGYGYTF. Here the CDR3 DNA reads TGTGCCAGCAGCTTGGGGGGTGCAGGGTATGGCTACACCTTC.

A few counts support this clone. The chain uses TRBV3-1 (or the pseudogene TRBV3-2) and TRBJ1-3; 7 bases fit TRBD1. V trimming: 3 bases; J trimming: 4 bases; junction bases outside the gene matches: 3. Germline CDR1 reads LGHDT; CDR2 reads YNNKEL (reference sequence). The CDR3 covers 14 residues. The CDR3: CASSQQQGGNTIYF. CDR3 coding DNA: TGTGCCAGCAGCCAGCAACAGGGGGGAAACACCATATATTTT.

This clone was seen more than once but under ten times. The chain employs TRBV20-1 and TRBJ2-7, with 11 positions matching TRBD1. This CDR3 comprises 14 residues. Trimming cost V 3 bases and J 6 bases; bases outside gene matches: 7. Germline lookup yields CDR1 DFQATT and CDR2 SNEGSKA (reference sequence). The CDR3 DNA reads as TGCAGTGCTAGTTACCGGGACAGGGGGGGCGAGCAGTACTTC. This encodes CSASYRDRGGEQYF.

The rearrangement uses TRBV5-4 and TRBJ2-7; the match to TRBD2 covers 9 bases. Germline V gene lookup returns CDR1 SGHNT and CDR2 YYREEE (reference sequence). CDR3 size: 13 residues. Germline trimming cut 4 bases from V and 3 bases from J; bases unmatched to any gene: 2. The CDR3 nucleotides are TGTGCCAGCAGCAGTAGCGGGAGCTACGAGCAGTACTTC. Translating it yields CASSSSGSYEQYF.

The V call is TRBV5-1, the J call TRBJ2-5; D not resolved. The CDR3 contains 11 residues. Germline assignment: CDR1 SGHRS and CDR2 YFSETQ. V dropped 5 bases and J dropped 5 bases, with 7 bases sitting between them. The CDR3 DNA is TGCGCCAGCAGTGCACAGGAGACCCAGTACTTC. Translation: CASSAQETQYF.

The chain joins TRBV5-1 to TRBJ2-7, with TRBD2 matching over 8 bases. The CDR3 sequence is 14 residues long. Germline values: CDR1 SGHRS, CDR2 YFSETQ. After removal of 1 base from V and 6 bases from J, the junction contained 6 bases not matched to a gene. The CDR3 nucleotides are TGCGCCAGCAGCTTGACCAGCGGGAGTGCCGAGCAGTACTTC. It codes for CASSLTSGSAEQYF. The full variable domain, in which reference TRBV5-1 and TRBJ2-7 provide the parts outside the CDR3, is KAGVTQTPRYLIKTRGQQVTLSCSPISGHRSVSWYQQTPGQGLQFLFEYFSETQRNKGNFPGRFSGRQFSNSRSEMNVSTLELGDSALYLCASSLTSGSAEQYFGPGTRLTVT.